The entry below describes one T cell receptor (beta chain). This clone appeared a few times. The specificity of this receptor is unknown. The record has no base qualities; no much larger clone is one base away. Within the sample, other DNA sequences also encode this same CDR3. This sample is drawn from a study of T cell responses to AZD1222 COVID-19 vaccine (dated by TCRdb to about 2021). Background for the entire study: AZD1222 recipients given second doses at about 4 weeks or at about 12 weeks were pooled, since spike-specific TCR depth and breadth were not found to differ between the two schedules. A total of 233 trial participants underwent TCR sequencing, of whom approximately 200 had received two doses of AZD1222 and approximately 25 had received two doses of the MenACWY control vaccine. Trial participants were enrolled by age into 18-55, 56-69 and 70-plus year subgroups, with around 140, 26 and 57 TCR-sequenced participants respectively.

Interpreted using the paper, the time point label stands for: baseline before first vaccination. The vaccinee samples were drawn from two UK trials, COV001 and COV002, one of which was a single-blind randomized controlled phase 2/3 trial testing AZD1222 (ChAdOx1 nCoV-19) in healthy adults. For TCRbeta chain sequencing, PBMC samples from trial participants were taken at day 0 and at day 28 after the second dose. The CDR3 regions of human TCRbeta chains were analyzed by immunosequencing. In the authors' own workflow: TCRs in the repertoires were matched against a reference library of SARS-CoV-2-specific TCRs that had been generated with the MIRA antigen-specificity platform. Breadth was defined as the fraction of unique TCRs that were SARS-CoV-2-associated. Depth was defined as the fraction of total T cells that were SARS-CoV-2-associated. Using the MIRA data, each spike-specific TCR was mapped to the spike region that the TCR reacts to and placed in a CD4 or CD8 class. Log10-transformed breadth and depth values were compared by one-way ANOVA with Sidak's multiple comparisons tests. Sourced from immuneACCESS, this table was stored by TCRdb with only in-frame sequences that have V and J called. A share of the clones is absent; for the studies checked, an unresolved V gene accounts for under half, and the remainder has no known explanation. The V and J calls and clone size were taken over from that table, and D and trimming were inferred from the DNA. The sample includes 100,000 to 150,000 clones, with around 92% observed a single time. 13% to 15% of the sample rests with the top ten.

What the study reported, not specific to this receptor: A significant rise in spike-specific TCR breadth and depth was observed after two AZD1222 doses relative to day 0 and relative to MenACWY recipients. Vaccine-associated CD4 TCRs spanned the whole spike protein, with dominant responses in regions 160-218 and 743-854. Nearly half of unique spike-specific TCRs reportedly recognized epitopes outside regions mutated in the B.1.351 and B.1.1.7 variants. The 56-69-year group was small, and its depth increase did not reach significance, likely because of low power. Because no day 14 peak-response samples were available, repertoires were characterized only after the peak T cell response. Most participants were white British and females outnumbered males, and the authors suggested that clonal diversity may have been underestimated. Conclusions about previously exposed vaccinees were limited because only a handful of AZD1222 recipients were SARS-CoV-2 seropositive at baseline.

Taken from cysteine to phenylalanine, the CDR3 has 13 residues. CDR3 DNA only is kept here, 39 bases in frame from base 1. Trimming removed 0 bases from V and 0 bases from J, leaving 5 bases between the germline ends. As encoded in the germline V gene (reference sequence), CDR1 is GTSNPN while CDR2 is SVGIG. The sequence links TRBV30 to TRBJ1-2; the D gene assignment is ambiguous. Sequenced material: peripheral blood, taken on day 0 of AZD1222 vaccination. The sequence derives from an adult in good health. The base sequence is TGTGCCTGGAGTGTAGAGGCTAACTATGGCTACACCTTC. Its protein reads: CAWSVEANYGYTF.